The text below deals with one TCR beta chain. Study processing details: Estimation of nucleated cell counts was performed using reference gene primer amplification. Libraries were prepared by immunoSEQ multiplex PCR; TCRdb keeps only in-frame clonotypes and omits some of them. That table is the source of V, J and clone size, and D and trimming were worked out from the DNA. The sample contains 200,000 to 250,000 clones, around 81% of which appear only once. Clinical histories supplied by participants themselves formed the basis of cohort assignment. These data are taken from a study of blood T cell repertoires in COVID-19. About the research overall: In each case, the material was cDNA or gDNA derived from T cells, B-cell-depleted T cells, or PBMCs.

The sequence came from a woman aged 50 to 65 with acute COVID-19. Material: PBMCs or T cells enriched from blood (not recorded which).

In nucleotides, the CDR3 is TGTGCCAGCAGTTCCCCGGGGCAGGGGAAAGGCGAGCAGTACTTC. Protein sequence: CASSSPGQGKGEQYF. The chain has TRBV28 and TRBJ2-7; the D gene is possibly TRBD1 (6 bases). The V gene lost 4 bases and the J gene lost 6 bases, with 19 bases spanning the gap. Germline-derived CDR1 and CDR2 are MDHEN and SYDVKM. CDR3 length equals 15 residues.